These 15 T cell receptor beta chains came from one sample sequenced in a study of PD-1 blockade in mismatch repair-deficient tumors. Only in-frame clones appear in the TCRdb table, and some are missing; sequencing was by immunoSEQ multiplex PCR. The sample has approximately 22,000 clones, approximately 84% seen once; the top ten hold 17%. The sample in question was peripheral blood, obtained 2 weeks after starting pembrolizumab. The receptors were gathered from an adult with mismatch repair-deficient cancer.

V is TRBV28 and J is TRBJ2-3; D is tentatively TRBD1 or TRBD2 (5 bases each). Germline-derived CDR1 and CDR2 are MDHEN and SYDVKM. The CDR3 has 13 amino acids. V was trimmed by 3 bases and J by 5 bases, leaving 9 bases between them. DNA for the CDR3: TGTGCCAGCAGTTTCGGGACCTTAGATACGCAGTATTTT. Its translation: CASSFGTLDTQYF.

This sequence joins TRBV28 and TRBJ2-2, with unresolved D. Between the trimmed V and J ends, which lost 2 bases and 3 bases, there was a span of 13 bases. CDR1 is MDHEN, CDR2 SYDVKM, per germline. The CDR3 runs 16 residues. The CDR3 loop reads CASSLMLAGYTGELFF. CDR3 in DNA: TGTGCCAGCAGTTTAATGTTGGCAGGTTACACCGGGGAGCTGTTTTTT.

The chain joins TRBV10-3 to TRBJ1-5; TRBD1 might be the D (5 bases). The CDR3 runs 14 residues. V lost 1 base to trimming and J lost 3 bases, with 7 bases between them. Germline assignment: CDR1 ENHRY and CDR2 SYGVKD. The CDR3 protein is CAISEWGTNQPQHF. In DNA form, the CDR3 reads TGTGCCATCAGTGAGTGGGGCACCAATCAGCCCCAGCATTTT.

The chain uses TRBV4-1 and TRBJ2-2, with TRBD2 matching 12 bases. This CDR3 has 18 amino acids. V lost 4 bases and J lost 6; bases outside the gene matches: 12. Germline CDR1 reads MGHRA; CDR2 reads YSYEKL. In DNA, the CDR3 is TGCGCCAGCAGCCGGATCGCCGGACTAGCGGGATCCGCCGGGGAGCTGTTTTTT. Protein: CASSRIAGLAGSAGELFF.

The J gene is TRBJ2-5, the V gene TRBV5-5, with 7 bases aligning to TRBD1. Germline CDR1 reads SGHKS; CDR2 reads YYEKEE (reference sequence). Trimming cost V 0 bases and J 2 bases; bases outside gene matches: 7. There are 16 residues in the CDR3. CDR3 residues: CASSLVDRALQETQYF. The CDR3 region has the DNA TGTGCCAGCAGCTTGGTCGACAGGGCACTGCAAGAGACCCAGTACTTC.

The V call is TRBV4-2, the J call TRBJ2-6; D remains unclear. V was trimmed by 0 bases and J by 0 bases, leaving 6 bases between them. The CDR3 extends over 16 amino acids. Germline lookup yields CDR1 LGHNA and CDR2 YNFKEQ. The CDR3 spells CASSQEGSSGANVLTF. The CDR3 DNA is TGTGCCAGCAGCCAAGAAGGTAGCTCTGGGGCCAACGTCCTGACTTTC.

In this sample, this clone turned up once. The chain couples TRBV4-3 to TRBJ2-2, with D maybe TRBD1 (5 bases). This CDR3 is built from 15 residues. CDR1 and CDR2 from the germline V gene are LGHNA and YSLEER. Trimming removed 4 bases from V and 6 bases from J, with 15 bases in between. CDR3 bases: TGCGCCAGCAGCCCTTATACACAGGTTCCCGGGGAGCTGTTTTTT. It codes for CASSPYTQVPGELFF.

V usage is TRBV4-1 and J usage is TRBJ2-7; D is uncertain. The germline gives CDR1 MGHRA, CDR2 YSYEKL. The CDR3 loop spans 14 amino acids. The germline V and J ends were trimmed by 3 bases and 0 bases, with 9 bases remaining between them. The CDR3: CASSHKINSYEQYF. For the CDR3, the DNA is TGCGCCAGCAGCCATAAAATAAACTCCTACGAGCAGTACTTC.

V gene TRBV30 combines with J gene TRBJ1-1; unclear D gene. The V and J ends lost 0 bases and 4 bases respectively, with 3 bases between them. Germline lookup yields CDR1 GTSNPN and CDR2 SVGIG (reference sequence). The CDR3 runs to 11 residues. Here the CDR3 reads CAWSVSTEAFF. The CDR3 DNA follows: TGTGCCTGGAGTGTCTCCACTGAAGCTTTCTTT.

This chain links TRBV2 with TRBJ2-5; the D gene is possibly TRBD2 (5 bases). The V end lost 7 bases, the J end lost 4 bases, and 13 bases lay between the germline ends. Germline V gene sequence: CDR1 SNHLY, CDR2 FYNNEI. There are 13 residues in the CDR3. The DNA of the CDR3 is TGTGCCAGCATCCGTACTAGTGGAGAGACCCAGTACTTC. It translates to CASIRTSGETQYF.

V gene TRBV18 combines with J gene TRBJ1-2, with 9 positions matching TRBD1. Germline loops: CDR1 KGHSH, CDR2 LQKENI. With 0 bases clipped from V and 6 bases from J, the junction kept 11 bases outside the gene matches. The CDR3 is made up of 17 amino acids. CDR3 sequence: CASSPPSGEQGANGYTF. The CDR3 nucleotides are TGTGCCAGCTCACCACCGTCCGGGGAACAGGGGGCCAATGGCTACACCTTC.

The CDR3 sequence: CASSLASEQFF. CDR3 DNA: TGTGCCAGCAGCTTAGCGAGTGAGCAGTTCTTC. The chain links TRBV11-1 to TRBJ2-1; D gene ambiguous. Germline CDR1 is SGHAT and CDR2 is FQDESV (reference sequence). V was trimmed by 0 bases and J by 9 bases, leaving 3 bases between them. This CDR3 is built from 11 residues.

The genes are TRBV4-3 and TRBJ2-5; 8 bases are a match to TRBD1. V was pared by 1 base and J by 2 bases, with 3 bases of the junction left unmatched. This CDR3 comprises 15 residues. Germline lookup yields CDR1 LGHNA and CDR2 YSLEER. The CDR3 DNA is TGCGCCAGCAGCCAAGGCTGGGACAGGCAAGAGACCCAGTACTTC. This sequence encodes CASSQGWDRQETQYF.

This rearrangement joins TRBV7-2 to TRBJ2-2; TRBD2 aligns across 10 bases. V was pared by 0 bases and J by 5 bases, with 6 bases of the junction left unmatched. CDR3 length: 17 residues. Germline V gene data show CDR1 as SGHTA and CDR2 as FQGNSA. The CDR3 nucleotides read TGTGCCAGCAGCTTAGCGCTAGTAGCGGGAGGAACCGGGGAGCTGTTTTTT. Translated, it gives CASSLALVAGGTGELFF.

This chain connects TRBV12-2 to TRBJ1-5. TRBV12-2 is a pseudogene segment. The length of the CDR3 is 12 residues. CDR3 DNA: TGTGCAAGTCGCTTAAGAGAAATGCCCCAGCATTTT. It codes for CASRLREMPQHF.